The 9 T cell receptor beta chains reported below all come from one sample, sequenced in a study of OX40 agonist ivuxolimab in advanced cancers. Assay used: immunoSEQ multiplex PCR; TCRdb lists only in-frame clones, some missing. This sample has fewer than 60,000 clones, with about 81% found just once. The sequenced sample was CD4+ or CD8+ T cells sorted from blood, obtained in a trial of the OX40 agonist ivuxolimab. These receptors were collected from an adult with an advanced solid tumor such as melanoma, head and neck, liver or kidney cancer.

This rearrangement joins TRBV2 to TRBJ1-1; 10 positions match TRBD1. Germline-derived CDR1 and CDR2 are SNHLY and FYNNEI. V lost 7 bases, J lost 3 bases, and 5 bases stayed unmatched. CDR3 size: 14 residues. Here the CDR3 reads CASIGTGAYTEAFF. In DNA, the CDR3 is TGTGCCAGCATAGGGACAGGGGCTTACACTGAAGCTTTCTTT.

This rearrangement joins TRBV7-9 to TRBJ2-1, with 9 bases matching TRBD2. Germline lookup yields CDR1 SEHNR and CDR2 FQNEAQ (reference sequence). CDR3 length: 14 amino acids. The J segment lost 5 bases and the V segment lost 2 bases, leaving 1 base of the junction unmatched. CDR3 in DNA: TGTGCCAGCAGCTTATTAGCGGGGGACAATGAGCAGTTCTTC. This encodes CASSLLAGDNEQFF.

The chain combines TRBV7-8 with TRBJ2-1, with TRBD2 matching 15 bases. CDR3 length: 14 residues. J lost 8 bases, V lost 4 bases, and 0 bases had no gene match. Germline lookup yields CDR1 SGHVS and CDR2 FQNEAQ. The CDR3 DNA follows: TGTGCCAGCAGCTGGACTAGCGGGGGGGATGAGCAGTTCTTC. It translates to CASSWTSGGDEQFF.

CDR3 in amino acids: CASTRGQGSDEQFF. DNA for the CDR3: TGTGCCAGCACCCGCGGACAGGGGAGCGATGAGCAGTTCTTC. The rearrangement joins TRBV6-5 to TRBJ2-1; 9 bases match TRBD1. The CDR3 contains 14 residues. The J segment lost 8 bases and the V segment lost 7 bases, leaving 9 bases of the junction unmatched. The germline V gene has CDR1 MNHEY and CDR2 SVGAGI.

V usage is TRBV6-7 and J usage is TRBJ2-7; maybe TRBD1 (6 bases). TRBV6-7 is noted as an ORF with a role that remains uncertain. V was cut by 2 bases and J by 0 bases, with 14 bases left in between. The CDR3 contains 16 residues. CDR3 in DNA: TGTGCCAGCAGTTACGAGGACAGCTCCAGCTCCTACGAGCAGTACTTC. This gives the protein CASSYEDSSSSYEQYF.

This clone was recorded once. The rearrangement links TRBV28 to TRBJ1-3; no firm D call. V was trimmed by 8 bases and J by 4 bases, leaving 9 bases between them. The CDR3 sequence is 12 residues long. Germline V lookup: CDR1 MDHEN, CDR2 SYDVKM. In DNA, the CDR3 is TGTGCCAGCGGGTTCCGGGGAAACACCATATATTTT. It is translated as CASGFRGNTIYF. The variable domain in full, completed from reference TRBV28 and TRBJ1-3, reads DVKVTQSSRYLVKRTGEKVFLECVQDMDHENMFWYRQDPGLGLRLIYFSYDVKMKEKGDIPEGYSVSREKKERFSLILESASTNQTSMYLCASGFRGNTIYFGEGSWLTVV.

V is TRBV6-1 and J is TRBJ2-7; D perhaps matches TRBD2 (7 bases). Germline lookup yields CDR1 MNHNS and CDR2 SASEGT. The length of the CDR3 is 14 residues. The V and J ends lost 6 bases and 5 bases respectively, with 17 bases between them. This chain's CDR3 is CASRGGGQFHEQYF. The CDR3 bases are TGTGCCAGCAGAGGGGGAGGGCAGTTCCACGAGCAGTACTTC.

The chain combines TRBV6-5 with TRBJ2-7; D is ambiguous. The CDR3 sequence is 11 residues long. Trimming removed 5 bases from V and 2 bases from J, with 4 bases in between. Per the germline V gene, CDR1 is MNHEY and CDR2 is SVGAGI. This CDR3 is CASSGAYEQYF. The CDR3 DNA is TGTGCCAGCAGTGGTGCCTACGAGCAGTACTTC.

The V call is TRBV6-6, the J call TRBJ2-1; TRBD1 is a possible D gene (5 bases). Trimming shortened V by 0 bases and J by 6 bases, and 9 bases separated the two germline ends. CDR1 is MNHNY and CDR2 is SVGAGI in the germline V gene (reference sequence). CDR3 size: 14 residues. Here the CDR3 DNA reads TGTGCCAGCAGTTACTCGGTTAGGGGCAATGAGCAGTTCTTC. It translates to CASSYSVRGNEQFF.